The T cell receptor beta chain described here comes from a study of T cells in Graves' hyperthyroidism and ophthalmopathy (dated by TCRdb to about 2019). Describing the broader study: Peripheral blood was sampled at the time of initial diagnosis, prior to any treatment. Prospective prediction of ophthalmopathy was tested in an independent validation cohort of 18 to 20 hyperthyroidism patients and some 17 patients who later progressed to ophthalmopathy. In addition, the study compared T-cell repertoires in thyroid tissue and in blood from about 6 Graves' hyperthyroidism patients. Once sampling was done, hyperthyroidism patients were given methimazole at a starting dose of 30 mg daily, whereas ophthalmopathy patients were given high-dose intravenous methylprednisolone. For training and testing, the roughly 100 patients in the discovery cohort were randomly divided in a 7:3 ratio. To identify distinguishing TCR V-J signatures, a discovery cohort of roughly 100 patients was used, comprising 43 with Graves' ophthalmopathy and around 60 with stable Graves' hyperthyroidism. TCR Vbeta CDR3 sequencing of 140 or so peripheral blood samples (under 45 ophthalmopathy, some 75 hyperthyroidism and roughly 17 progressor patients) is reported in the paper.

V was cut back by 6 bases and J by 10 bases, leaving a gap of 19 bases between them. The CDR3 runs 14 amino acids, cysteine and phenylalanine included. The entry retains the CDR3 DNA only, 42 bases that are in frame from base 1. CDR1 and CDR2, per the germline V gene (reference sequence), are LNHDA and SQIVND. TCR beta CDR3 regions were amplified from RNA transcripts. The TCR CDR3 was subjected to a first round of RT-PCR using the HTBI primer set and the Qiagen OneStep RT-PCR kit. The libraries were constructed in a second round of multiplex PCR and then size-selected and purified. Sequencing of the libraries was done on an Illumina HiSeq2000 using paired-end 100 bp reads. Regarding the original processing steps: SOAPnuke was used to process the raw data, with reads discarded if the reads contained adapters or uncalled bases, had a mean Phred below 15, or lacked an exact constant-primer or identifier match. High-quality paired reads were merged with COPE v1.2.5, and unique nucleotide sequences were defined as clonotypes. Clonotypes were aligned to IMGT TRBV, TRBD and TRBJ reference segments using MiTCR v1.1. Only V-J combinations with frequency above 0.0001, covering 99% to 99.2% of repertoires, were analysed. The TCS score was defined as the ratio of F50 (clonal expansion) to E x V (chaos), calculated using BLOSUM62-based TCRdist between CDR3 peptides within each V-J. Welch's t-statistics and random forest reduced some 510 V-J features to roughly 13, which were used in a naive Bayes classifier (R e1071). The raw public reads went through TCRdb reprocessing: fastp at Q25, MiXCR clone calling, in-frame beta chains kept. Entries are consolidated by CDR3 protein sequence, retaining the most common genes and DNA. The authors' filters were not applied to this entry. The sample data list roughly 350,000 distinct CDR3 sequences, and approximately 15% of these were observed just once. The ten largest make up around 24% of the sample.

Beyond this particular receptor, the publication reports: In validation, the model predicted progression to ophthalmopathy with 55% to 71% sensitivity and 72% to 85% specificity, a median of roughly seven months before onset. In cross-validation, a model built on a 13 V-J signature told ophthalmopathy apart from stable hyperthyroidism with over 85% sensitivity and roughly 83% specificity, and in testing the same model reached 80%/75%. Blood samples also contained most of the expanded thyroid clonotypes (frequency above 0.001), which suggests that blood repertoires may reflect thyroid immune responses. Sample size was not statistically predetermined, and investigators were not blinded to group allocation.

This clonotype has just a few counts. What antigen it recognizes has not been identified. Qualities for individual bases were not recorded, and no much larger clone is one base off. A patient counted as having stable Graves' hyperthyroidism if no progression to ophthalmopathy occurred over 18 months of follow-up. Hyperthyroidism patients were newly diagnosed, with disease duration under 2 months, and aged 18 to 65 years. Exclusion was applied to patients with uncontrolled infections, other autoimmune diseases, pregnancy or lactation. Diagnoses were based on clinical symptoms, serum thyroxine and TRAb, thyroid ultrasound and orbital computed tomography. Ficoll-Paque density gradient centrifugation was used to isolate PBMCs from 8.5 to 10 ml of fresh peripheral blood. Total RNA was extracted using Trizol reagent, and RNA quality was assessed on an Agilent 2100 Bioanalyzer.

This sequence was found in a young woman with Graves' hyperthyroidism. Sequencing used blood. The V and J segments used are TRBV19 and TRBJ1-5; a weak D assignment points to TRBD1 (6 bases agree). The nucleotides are TGTGCCAGTAGCCAGCACGGCAGGGGTAAACCCCAGCATTTT. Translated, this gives CASSQHGRGKPQHF. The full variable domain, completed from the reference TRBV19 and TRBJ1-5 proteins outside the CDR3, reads DGGITQSPKYLFRKEGQNVTLSCEQNLNHDAMYWYRQDPGQGLRLIYYSQIVNDFQKGDIAEGYSVSREKKESFPLTVTSAQKNPTAFYLCASSQHGRGKPQHFGDGTRLSIL.